This TCR beta chain was captured by sequencing in a study of T cells in tuberculosis (dated by TCRdb to between 2018 and 2020). A note on the overall study: To characterize T cells specific for the mycobacterial lipid antigen glucose monomycolate (GMM), the study used CD1B tetramers together with high-throughput TCR immunosequencing. PBMC from patients with active tuberculosis were archived either before the start of standard anti-tuberculosis treatment or within 7 days of starting that treatment. In a South African clinical cohort, IGRA-negative adolescents, IGRA-positive adolescents with latent tuberculosis and adults with active tuberculosis were compared, with ten to eleven people in each group. Broad study findings and their caveats: Compared with IGRA-negative controls, TCR-alpha repertoires from active tuberculosis had smaller mean NN-distances to GMM-specific TCRs, which suggests clonal expansion of these TCRs. Which clinical samples got chosen depended on the availability of cryopreserved specimens, and the active tuberculosis cases were adults, whereas the controls were adolescents. Smaller NN-distances were partly driven by shorter CDR3-alpha lengths in active tuberculosis patients, and statistical significance was not reached for the TCR-beta difference. With the diverse GMM-specific repertoire as input, a classifier achieved just over 85% accuracy (AUROC about 0.9), whereas GEM motif frequencies as input gave roughly 70% accuracy.

The CDR3 starts with the cysteine, ends with the phenylalanine, and has 15 residues. Of the read, only the CDR3 DNA is kept; its 45 bases are in frame from base 1. From the germline V gene, CDR1 is MDHEN and CDR2 is SYDVKM. V is reduced by 0 bases and J by 1 base, leaving a spacing of 9 bases between them. Details on this clone: Which antigen it targets is not known. The input lacks base qualities; no much larger clone sits a single base away.

The immunoSEQ multiplex PCR assay was used to generate TCR libraries, with TCR-beta and/or TCR-alpha/delta assays applied to each sample. Amplified TCR libraries were sequenced on the Illumina high-throughput platform. The authors' pipeline ran thus. Clustering and dimensionality reduction relied on pairwise TCRdist distances among GMM-specific receptors from T cells that were either sorted ex vivo or expanded in vitro. Each clinical repertoire was scored by mean NN-distance, the average TCRdist to the nearest 10% of tetramer-positive reference sequences. GEM TCR motif frequency was computed as the fraction of unique TCRs matching known GEM sequences by V/J usage and CDR3 length. Active tuberculosis was classified by linear discriminant analysis with leave-one-out cross-validation, implemented in scikit-learn. The clones in this table, taken by TCRdb from immuneACCESS, are in-frame only. Not every clone is retained; where verified, under half of the shortfall comes from an unresolved V gene, and the cause of the rest is unknown. Clone size and V and J calls were adopted from that table, with D and trimming inferred from the DNA. This sample holds 47,000 or so clones; nearly 95% were observed only once. In total, the top ten clones hold more than 1.3% of the sample.

Explained via the paper, the time point label denotes: new active TB diagnosis, blood taken before or within 7 days of starting treatment. Patients with active tuberculosis were defined as newly diagnosed, HIV-seronegative South African adults aged 18 years or older. Active tuberculosis was confirmed by positive sputum smear microscopy and/or positive M. tuberculosis culture. Immunosequencing was performed on unsorted cryopreserved PBMC and covered approximately 110,000 T cells per clinical donor on average. The receptor comes from an adult with tuberculosis. Recombination connected TRBV28 to TRBJ1-2; the D gene cannot be resolved reliably. The source was PBMCs, collected at tuberculosis diagnosis. CDR3 reads: CASSLWGPLNYGYTF. The bases are TGTGCCAGCAGTTTATGGGGCCCTCTTAACTATGGCTACACCTTC.